This is a list of T cell receptor beta chains from one sample in a study of CD8+ T cells in alopecia areata. Here immunoSEQ multiplex PCR was the method, and the copy in TCRdb shows in-frame clones only, minus some. Of about 220,000 clones listed, less than 75% are singletons. The starting material was CD4+ T cells sorted from blood, obtained at week 4, from a patient treated with tofacitinib. All receptors derive from a human donor with alopecia areata. Both conserved end residues are trimmed from each CDR3. The order of the fields is CDR3 protein, J gene, V gene.

ASSAATGDYGYT | TRBJ1-2 | TRBV9
ASSRRYTDTQY | TRBJ2-3 | TRBV14
ASSDRSGRNQPQH | TRBJ1-5 | TRBV2
ASSLDPSTDTQY | TRBJ2-3 | TRBV5-1
ASSSPSGGIVELF | TRBJ2-2 | TRBV6-5
ASSDGGKNQPQH | TRBJ1-5 | TRBV6-1
ASQGTGNQPQH | TRBJ1-5 | TRBV6-5
ASSPHQGQRNQPQH | TRBJ1-5 | TRBV28
SGWDRGSYGYT | TRBJ1-2 | TRBV29-1
ASSPRRTQETQY | TRBJ2-5 | TRBV7-8
ASSARTSTDTQY | TRBJ2-3 | TRBV6-1
ASSDRGDEQY | TRBJ2-7 | TRBV2
SVVGQGPDTQY | TRBJ2-3 | TRBV29-1
ASSSKLRCV | TRBJ1-2 | TRBV6-5
ASSLQLGFSGYT | TRBJ1-2 | TRBV4-1
AWSELAEYTQY | TRBJ2-3 | TRBV30
ASNLGRRRAGELF | TRBJ2-2 | TRBV11-2
ASSVDIGGGANVLT | TRBJ2-6 | TRBV9
ASSLGTLSTDTQY | TRBJ2-3 | TRBV5-4
AWSSRPGPEQY | TRBJ2-7 | TRBV30
ASSSGLLNTEAF | TRBJ1-1 | TRBV5-6
ASSDYTDTQY | TRBJ2-3 | TRBV7-2
ASSLVRGGVDEQY | TRBJ2-7 | TRBV7-2
ASSERGKYGYT | TRBJ1-2 | TRBV7-2
ASSPGQGNNYGYT | TRBJ1-2 | TRBV27
ASGTSGGEITQQF | TRBJ2-1 | TRBV2
ASSTSPGANVLT | TRBJ2-6 | TRBV21-1
ASSQDLEGNEQF | TRBJ2-1 | TRBV18
SVDRGQNNEQF | TRBJ2-1 | TRBV29-1
ASGEQGDTDTQY | TRBJ2-3 | TRBV9
ASSTLNSPLH | TRBJ1-6 | TRBV9
ASSITENTEAF | TRBJ1-1 | TRBV19
ASSVRGNEQF | TRBJ2-1 | TRBV19
ASSLGPEAF | TRBJ1-1 | TRBV5-6
ASSSTGATNEKLF | TRBJ1-4 | TRBV11-2
SVGEGTYGYT | TRBJ1-2 | TRBV29-1
ASSELWASNTEAF | TRBJ1-1 | TRBV2
ASSHASPGTGGLTEAF | TRBJ1-1 | TRBV4-3
AISTLRTSGGTYNEQF | TRBJ2-1 | TRBV10-3
SVGLRLGYNEQF | TRBJ2-1 | TRBV29-1
AWGRGAEAF | TRBJ1-1 | TRBV30
ASSKQGDTEAF | TRBJ1-1 | TRBV10-1
SVEGQGSTEAF | TRBJ1-1 | TRBV29-1
SAATGGGTEAF | TRBJ1-1 | TRBV29-1
ASSPQGQLGYT | TRBJ1-2 | TRBV27
ASKLGSAYGYT | TRBJ1-2 | TRBV7-2
ASSSRRGETQY | TRBJ2-5 | TRBV7-2
ASSPATSGATDTQY | TRBJ2-3 | TRBV19
SVFPPDSFSYNEQF | TRBJ2-1 | TRBV29-1
ASSSLTAYTDTQY | TRBJ2-3 | TRBV7-2
SVEVGAGWVDTQY | TRBJ2-3 | TRBV29-1
ASSREGVSNTEAF | TRBJ1-1 | TRBV4-1
AISTYKGNDNSPLH | TRBJ1-6 | TRBV10-3
SVRTTGERDTQY | TRBJ2-3 | TRBV29-1